This TCR beta chain is from a study of CD8 T cells in ankylosing spondylitis. Per the germline V gene, CDR1 is DFQATT and CDR2 is SNEGSKA (reference sequence). The ends lost 6 bases at V and 3 bases at J; junction bases unmatched: 7. CDR3 size: 16 residues. Study results and caveats: What appeared characteristic of ankylosing spondylitis blood was a TCR beta motif of eight or nine highly homologous variants. Reportedly, matched ankylosing spondylitis synovial fluid was significantly enriched for disease-linked clones.

This clonotype has just a few counts. Its target is unknown. TCRdb recomputed calls from the 5' RACE reads with MiXCR, one row per CDR3 protein. The sample lists 250,000 or so distinct CDR3 sequences, about a sixth seen once, with around 32% in the top ten. The sequenced sample consisted of blood, either unsorted or a sorted T cell fraction (not recorded which). V gene TRBV20-1 combines with J gene TRBJ2-2, with 13 bases that match TRBD2. This clonotype was obtained from a male donor with ankylosing spondylitis or in good health (not recorded which). The CDR3 DNA is TGCAGTGCCACACTAGCGGGAGGGTGGCACACCGGGGAGCTGTTTTTT. This gives the protein CSATLAGGWHTGELFF.